Following are 22 T cell receptor beta chains from one sample sequenced in a study of T cell changes during pregnancy in multiple sclerosis. Clones were read by immunoSEQ multiplex PCR, and TCRdb kept only the in-frame ones, dropping some. In the table there are roughly 79,000 clones, around nine tenths of which are singletons. This specimen consisted of CD4+ T cells from peripheral blood mononuclear cells, obtained before pregnancy. The receptors here all came from a female donor with multiple sclerosis, enrolled in a pregnancy study.

The rearrangement uses TRBV29-1 and TRBJ1-1; 7 bases are a match to TRBD1. Germline V lookup: CDR1 SQVTM, CDR2 ANQGSEA. Germline trimming cut 6 bases from V and 3 bases from J; bases unmatched to any gene: 7. CDR3 length: 13 amino acids. CDR3 DNA sequence: TGCAGCGTACAGGGGTTTCGGGACACTGAAGCTTTCTTT. Translated, it gives CSVQGFRDTEAFF.

This chain uses TRBV7-9 with TRBJ2-2; perhaps TRBD1 as D (6 bases). This CDR3 is built from 15 residues. Trimming stripped 3 bases from V and 0 bases from J, with 8 bases between. The germline V gene has CDR1 SEHNR and CDR2 FQNEAQ (reference sequence). CDR3 amino acids: CASSLGHSNTGELFF. The CDR3 bases are TGTGCCAGCAGCTTGGGACACTCGAACACCGGGGAGCTGTTTTTT.

The gene calls are TRBV11-3 and TRBJ2-2; TRBD2 aligns across 8 bases. The CDR3 has 15 residues. The V gene's germline CDR1 is SGHNT and CDR2 YENEEA. J gave up 4 bases and V 3 bases, and 4 bases lay outside the gene matches. CDR3 loop: CASSFERGGTGELFF. CDR3 nucleotide sequence: TGTGCCAGCAGCTTCGAACGGGGGGGCACCGGGGAGCTGTTTTTT.

The chain recombines TRBV7-6 with TRBJ1-1, with D unclear. CDR1 is SGHVS, CDR2 FNYEAQ, per germline. Trimming took 1 base from V and 1 from J, leaving 10 bases between them. The CDR3 spans 15 residues. The CDR3 loop reads CASSLEATPNTEAFF. In DNA form, the CDR3 reads TGTGCCAGCAGCTTAGAAGCTACCCCGAACACTGAAGCTTTCTTT.

The J gene is TRBJ1-2, the V gene TRBV6-5; D is undetermined. Looked up from germline, CDR1 is MNHEY and CDR2 is SVGAGI. CDR3 length equals 13 residues. Trimming stripped 4 bases from V and 7 bases from J, with 13 bases between. CDR3 protein: CASSLFSSGGYTF. The DNA of the CDR3 is TGTGCCAGCAGTTTGTTCTCGTCGGGTGGCTACACCTTC.

CDR3 nucleotides: TGTGCCAGCCTTCGGGACAGGGGGAATGAAAAACTGTTTTTT. The encoded protein is CASLRDRGNEKLFF. This chain uses TRBV2 with TRBJ1-4; 11 bases align to TRBD1. The CDR3 has 14 amino acids. CDR1 and CDR2 (germline): SNHLY, FYNNEI. Trimming removed 8 bases from V and 5 bases from J; junction bases left unmatched: 4.

The V gene is TRBV9, the J gene TRBJ2-1; 13 bases fit TRBD2. The CDR3 runs to 17 residues. Losses at the gene ends were 0 bases for V and 9 bases for J; bases not matched to a gene: 9. CDR1 and CDR2 (germline): SGDLS, YYNGEE. CDR3 amino acids: CASSVATSGGAPPEQFF. CDR3 DNA sequence: TGTGCCAGCAGCGTAGCAACTAGCGGGGGGGCCCCCCCTGAGCAGTTCTTC.

The CDR3 sequence: CASQPGLGNTEAFF. In DNA form, the CDR3 reads TGTGCCAGCCAGCCGGGACTAGGGAACACTGAAGCTTTCTTT. The V call is TRBV11-3, the J call TRBJ1-1, with TRBD1 as a possible D gene (5 bases). V was cut by 8 bases and J by 1 base, with 14 bases left in between. CDR1 is SGHNT and CDR2 is YENEEA in the germline V gene. CDR3 length: 14 amino acids.

The rearrangement joins TRBV11-2 to TRBJ2-1, with 8 bases identical to TRBD2. This CDR3 spans 15 amino acids. Trimming removed 5 bases from V and 8 bases from J; junction bases left unmatched: 11. The V gene's germline CDR1 is SGHAT and CDR2 FQNNGV. Here the CDR3 reads CASSPRGGATDEQFF. The CDR3 DNA reads TGTGCCAGCAGCCCCCGGGGGGGGGCTACTGATGAGCAGTTCTTC. Supplemented by reference TRBV11-2 and TRBJ2-1, the full variable domain reads EAGVAQSPRYKIIEKRQSVAFWCNPISGHATLYWYQQILGQGPKLLIQFQNNGVVDDSQLPKDRFSAERLKGVDSTLKIQPAKLEDSAVYLCASSPRGGATDEQFFGPGTRLTVL.

The gene calls are TRBV6-5 and TRBJ2-7; 7 bases line up with TRBD1. CDR1 and CDR2 (germline): MNHEY, SVGAGI. This CDR3 comprises 14 residues. With V trimmed by 1 base and J by 3 bases, 3 bases remained unmatched. For the CDR3, the DNA is TGTGCCAGCAGTTACTTAGGGGGCGGCTACGAGCAGTACTTC. Amino acid sequence: CASSYLGGGYEQYF.

The genes are TRBV19 and TRBJ1-2; no definite D call. CDR1 and CDR2 from the germline V gene are LNHDA and SQIVND (reference sequence). The CDR3 has 13 amino acids. Between the trimmed V and J ends, which lost 0 bases and 8 bases, there was a span of 10 bases. The CDR3 DNA reads TGTGCCAGTAGTATAGAACCAGGCAGCGGCTACACCTTC. Its translation: CASSIEPGSGYTF.

This clone was detected a few times. Other DNA sequences in the sample encode the same CDR3. The chain has TRBV6-5 and TRBJ1-1, with 7 positions matching TRBD1. After removal of 6 bases from V and 8 bases from J, the junction contained 3 bases not matched to a gene. The CDR3 has 11 residues. Germline V gene data show CDR1 as MNHEY and CDR2 as SVGAGI. The CDR3 sequence: CASSQTGEAFF. In DNA form, the CDR3 reads TGTGCCAGCAGCCAGACAGGGGAAGCTTTCTTT.

The chain joins TRBV4-1 to TRBJ2-1, with D maybe TRBD2 (5 bases). V lost 1 base and J lost 0, with 10 bases in between. The CDR3 loop spans 16 amino acids. Germline V lookup: CDR1 MGHRA, CDR2 YSYEKL. In nucleotides, the CDR3 is TGCGCCAGCAGCCAAGGTCAGCGGAGCTCCTACAATGAGCAGTTCTTC. Protein product: CASSQGQRSSYNEQFF.

The rearrangement uses TRBV14 and TRBJ2-7; TRBD2 aligns across 9 bases. The CDR3 has 14 amino acids. Germline assignment: CDR1 SGHDN and CDR2 FVKESK. J lost 6 bases, V lost 0 bases, and 3 bases had no gene match. DNA of the CDR3: TGTGCCAGCAGCCAAGAAGCGGGAGGCCGCGAGCAGTACTTC. It codes for CASSQEAGGREQYF.

The chain links TRBV28 to TRBJ2-3, with TRBD1 identical over 11 bases. Trimming removed 5 bases from V and 9 bases from J; junction bases left unmatched: 10. The length of the CDR3 is 15 residues. The germline gives CDR1 MDHEN, CDR2 SYDVKM. The CDR3 DNA follows: TGTGCCAGCAGTCCTAGTGGACAGGGGGCGTGGACGCAGTATTTT. As protein: CASSPSGQGAWTQYF.

The chain links TRBV5-1 to TRBJ2-1; 13 bases are shared with TRBD2. The V gene end was trimmed by 4 bases and the J gene end by 4 bases; junction bases not matched to a gene: 2. The CDR3 has 15 residues. Germline CDR1 SGHRS, CDR2 YFSETQ. As DNA, the CDR3 is TGCGCCAGCAGCGTGACTAGCGGGGGGTACAATGAGCAGTTCTTC. This encodes CASSVTSGGYNEQFF.

This clone was picked up a small number of times. J is TRBJ1-2 and V is TRBV11-3; no reliable D call. The CDR3 contains 14 residues. Germline CDR1 SGHNT, CDR2 YENEEA. Trimming shortened V by 4 bases and J by 0 bases, and 9 bases separated the two germline ends. In DNA form, the CDR3 reads TGTGCCAGCAGCTCGGAGACTACTAACTATGGCTACACCTTC. Translation: CASSSETTNYGYTF.

Comments on this clone: The germline gene is not matched at one end of the junction; a read error may be the cause. The chain combines TRBV6-1 with TRBJ1-2; 7 nucleotides align to TRBD1. Germline lookup yields CDR1 MNHNS and CDR2 SASEGT. This CDR3 is 16 amino acids long. CDR3: CVSSGQERPSNYGYTF. The CDR3 DNA is TGTGTCAGCAGTGGACAGGAGAGACCCTCTAACTATGGCTACACCTTC.

V and J are TRBV6-6 and TRBJ1-2; 8 bases line up with TRBD1. Germline-derived CDR1 and CDR2 are MNHNY and SVGAGI (reference sequence). This CDR3 spans 12 amino acids. Trimming at V came to 5 bases and at J to 7 bases, leaving 3 bases not matched to a gene. The CDR3 sequence: CASSKQGGGYTF. CDR3 nucleotides: TGTGCCAGCAGTAAACAGGGGGGTGGCTACACCTTC.

The chain combines TRBV7-2 with TRBJ1-4; D may be TRBD1 (5 bases). The CDR3 is 14 amino acids. Trimming took 3 bases from V and 15 from J, leaving 20 bases between them. From germline, CDR1 is SGHTA and CDR2 FQGNSA. The CDR3 coding sequence is TGTGCCAGCAGCTTCAATTCGGACACTCTTGGTTTGTTTTTT. Its translation: CASSFNSDTLGLFF.

V and J are TRBV13 and TRBJ1-5; 7 nucleotides align to TRBD1. Germline assignment: CDR1 PRHDT and CDR2 FYEKMQ (reference sequence). J gave up 2 bases and V 7 bases, and 5 bases lay outside the gene matches. The CDR3 has 14 residues. In DNA form, the CDR3 reads TGTGCCAGCAATGTCAGGGGGGGCAATCAGCCCCAGCATTTT. Its translation: CASNVRGGNQPQHF.

The chain employs TRBV6-1 and TRBJ2-5; D might be TRBD1 (6 bases). The length of the CDR3 is 14 residues. Germline lookup yields CDR1 MNHNS and CDR2 SASEGT. The V end lost 6 bases, the J end lost 1 base, and 12 bases lay between the germline ends. CDR3 sequence (DNA): TGTGCCAGCAGCTGGACAGCTATCCAAGAGACCCAGTACTTC. This codes for CASSWTAIQETQYF.